This TCR beta chain comes out of a study of T cells in Graves' hyperthyroidism and ophthalmopathy. Study results and caveats: Most thyroid clonotypes that were expanded above 0.001 also turned up in blood.

This clonotype was counted at least ten times. What it recognizes is unknown. TCR beta CDR3 region amplification was performed from RNA transcripts. The HTBI primer set served for first-round RT-PCR of the TCR CDR3. TCRdb re-analysed the multiplex PCR reads in MiXCR, keeping a single row per CDR3 protein. Of approximately 740,000 distinct CDR3 sequences in the sample, about 15% were seen once. This CDR3 contains 20 residues. The J segment lost 1 base and the V segment lost 5 bases, leaving 14 bases of the junction unmatched. Exclusion criteria comprised uncontrolled infection, other autoimmune disease, pregnancy or lactation. The study based diagnoses on clinical symptoms, serum thyroxine and TRAb, thyroid ultrasound and orbital computed tomography. PBMCs came from about 10 ml fresh peripheral blood.

This receptor was taken from a woman aged 18-29 years with Graves' hyperthyroidism. J is TRBJ2-3 and V is TRBV6-7; 14 nucleotides align to TRBD2. TRBV6-7 is placed among ORFs of uncertain function. Sample: blood. The DNA for the CDR3 is TGTGCCAGCAGTAAACTAGGGACTAGCGGGAGTATGAGAGGCACAGATACGCAGTATTTT. Encoded protein: CASSKLGTSGSMRGTDTQYF.